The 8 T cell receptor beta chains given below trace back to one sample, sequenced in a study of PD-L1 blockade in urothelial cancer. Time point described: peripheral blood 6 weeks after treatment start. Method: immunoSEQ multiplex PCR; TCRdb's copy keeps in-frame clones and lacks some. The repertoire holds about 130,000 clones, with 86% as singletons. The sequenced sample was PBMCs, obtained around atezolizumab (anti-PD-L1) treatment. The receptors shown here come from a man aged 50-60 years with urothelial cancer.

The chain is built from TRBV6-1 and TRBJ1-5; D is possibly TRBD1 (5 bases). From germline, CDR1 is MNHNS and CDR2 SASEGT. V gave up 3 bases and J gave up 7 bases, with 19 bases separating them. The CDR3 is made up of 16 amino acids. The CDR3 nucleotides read TGTGCCAGCAGTGATAGGACAAGAGGAGTTGGCCAGCCCCAGCATTTT. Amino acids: CASSDRTRGVGQPQHF.

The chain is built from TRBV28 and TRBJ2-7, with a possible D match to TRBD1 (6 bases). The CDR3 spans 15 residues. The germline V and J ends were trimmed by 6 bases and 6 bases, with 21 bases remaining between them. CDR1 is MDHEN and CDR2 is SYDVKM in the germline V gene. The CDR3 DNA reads TGTGCCAGCAGGGGGACACATAAGGGTGTGGGCGAGCAGTACTTC. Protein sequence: CASRGTHKGVGEQYF.

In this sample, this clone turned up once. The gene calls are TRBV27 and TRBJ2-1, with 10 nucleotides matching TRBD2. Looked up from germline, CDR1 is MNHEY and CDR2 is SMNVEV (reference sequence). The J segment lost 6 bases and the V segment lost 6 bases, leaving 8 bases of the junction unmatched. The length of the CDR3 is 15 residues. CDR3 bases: TGTGCCAGCAGGCTTGCGAGCGGGAGGGTCAATGAGCAGTTCTTC. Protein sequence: CASRLASGRVNEQFF.

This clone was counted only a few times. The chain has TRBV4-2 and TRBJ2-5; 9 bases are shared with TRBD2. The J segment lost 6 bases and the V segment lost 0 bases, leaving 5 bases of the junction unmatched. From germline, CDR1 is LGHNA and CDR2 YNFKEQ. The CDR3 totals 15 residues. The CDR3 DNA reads TGTGCCAGCAGCCAAGATCCTAGCGGGGCACAGACCCAGTACTTC. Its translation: CASSQDPSGAQTQYF.

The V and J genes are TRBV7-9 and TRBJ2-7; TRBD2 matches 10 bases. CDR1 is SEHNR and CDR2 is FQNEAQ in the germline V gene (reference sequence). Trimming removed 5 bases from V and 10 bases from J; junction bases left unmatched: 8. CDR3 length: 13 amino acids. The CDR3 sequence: CASSPGLAAVQYF. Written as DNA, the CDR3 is TGTGCCAGCAGCCCTGGACTAGCGGCCGTCCAGTACTTC.

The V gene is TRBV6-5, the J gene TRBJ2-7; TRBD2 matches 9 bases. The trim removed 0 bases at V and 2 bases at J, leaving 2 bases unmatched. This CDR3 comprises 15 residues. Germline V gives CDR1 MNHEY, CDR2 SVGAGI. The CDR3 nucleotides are TGTGCCAGCAGTTACTCGACTAGCGGAACCTACGAGCAGTACTTC. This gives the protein CASSYSTSGTYEQYF.

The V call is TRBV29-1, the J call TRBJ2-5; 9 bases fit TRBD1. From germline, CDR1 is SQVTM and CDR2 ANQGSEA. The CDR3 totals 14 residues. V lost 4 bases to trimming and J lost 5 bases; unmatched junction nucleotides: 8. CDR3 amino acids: CSVGSGTGRETQYF. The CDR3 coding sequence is TGCAGCGTTGGGTCCGGGACAGGGCGGGAGACCCAGTACTTC. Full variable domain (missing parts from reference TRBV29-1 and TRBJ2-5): SAVISQKPSRDICQRGTSLTIQCQVDSQVTMMFWYRQQPGQSLTLIATANQGSEATYESGFVIDKFPISRPNLTFSTLTVSNMSPEDSSIYLCSVGSGTGRETQYFGPGTRLLVL.

The CDR3 bases are TGCAGTGCCACAGGGGTCACTGAAGCTTTCTTT. Residues: CSATGVTEAFF. The rearrangement links TRBV20-1 to TRBJ1-1, with 7 positions matching TRBD1. This CDR3 is built from 11 residues. With 6 bases clipped from V and 4 bases from J, the junction kept 2 bases outside the gene matches. Germline CDR1 reads DFQATT; CDR2 reads SNEGSKA (reference sequence).